Many counts were recorded for the clone carrying this TCR beta chain. The library was built from around 380 ng RNA with molecular barcoded adaptors for alpha/delta and beta/gamma chains. TCRdb used MiXCR to reprocess the reads, holding one entry per CDR3 protein. The data contain over 50,000 distinct CDR3 sequences, about 21% of them seen just once; the ten biggest clones take up 11% to 15%. Germline values: CDR1 MNHEY, CDR2 SVGAGI. This CDR3 has 15 amino acids. V lost 5 bases and J lost 3, with 15 bases in between. This entry is derived from a study of read filtering for tumor transcriptome and immune sequencing.

V gene TRBV6-5 combines with J gene TRBJ2-3, with unresolved D. Sequencing was performed on a population of CD138-negative cells sorted from bone marrow. This sequence was found in a donor at least 40 years old with multiple myeloma. The CDR3 loop reads CASSLTLIRTDTQYF. Written as DNA, the CDR3 is TGTGCCAGCAGTCTAACCCTGATTCGGACAGATACGCAGTATTTT.